This record covers a single TCR beta chain. Its antigen is unknown. There are no base qualities to consult, and no much larger clone falls within one base. This entry belongs to a study of beta chain features in type 1 diabetes (dated by TCRdb to the late 2010s). General notes on the study: Mean age, gender distribution, total cell number and subset yield did not differ between patients and healthy donors. A total of about 110,000,000 sorted cells were examined across all samples, and a strong correlation was observed between cell number per subset and RNA yield. In the study, TCRB repertoires of sorted circulating CD4+ T cell subsets from recently diagnosed type 1 diabetes patients were compared with those of matched healthy donors. Regulatory and stem cell-like memory subsets were isolated from only 8 patients and 8 healthy donors, whereas naive and central memory subsets came from all 28 donors.

CDR1 SGHRS and CDR2 YFSETQ were looked up in the germline V gene. V is cut by 4 bases and J by 5 bases, and the space between the germline ends is 20 bases. From its cysteine to its phenylalanine, the CDR3 spans 16 amino acids. The DNA shown is the 48-base CDR3, in frame from base 1. Overall study outcomes, separate from this receptor: At VDJ recombination sites, patients with type 1 diabetes made fewer insertions and deleted more nucleotides, a pattern implying thymic rearrangement abnormalities. Shorter templates might be favored by PCR, yet because patient and control samples were amplified and corrected together, any such skew would affect both groups equally. Naive, central memory and regulatory TCRB repertoires appeared to be more alike among patients than among healthy donors. In all four CD4+ subsets, TCRB CDR3 length was moderately but significantly shorter in type 1 diabetes patients. HLA sub-analyses involved small numbers of individuals, so any influence of HLA type on TCRB rearrangement remained unresolved. Because cDNA was sequenced instead of genomic DNA, activated cells with high expression could be over-represented, although the groups did not differ in activation or CD3 levels.

All of the isolated RNA was reverse transcribed with the High Capacity cDNA Reverse Transcription Kit, so expressed TCRB transcripts were sequenced. Naive, central memory and regulatory T cell samples underwent deep immunoSEQ sequencing, averaging roughly 3.4 million total reads per sample. Sorted cells were lysed in RLT buffer, and RNA was extracted using DNase-treated RNeasy Micro or Mini kits according to cell number. Each cell subset was processed separately to prevent cross-contamination, with patient and healthy donor samples processed together. The immunoSEQ multiplex PCR was used to amplify TCRB sequences from cDNA, generating 87-bp fragments that spanned the CDR3 region. Sequencing of the amplicons was done on the Illumina HiSeq platform. Regarding the original processing steps: Synthetic template baselines were used to correct PCR bias computationally, reads within Hamming distance 2 were collapsed, and singletons that could not be merged were discarded. By aligning reads against IMGT, V, D and J genes, CDR3 length, and insertions or deletions at six rearrangement sites were assigned. Within each subset, clonotype counts were normalized to sorted cell number, and only after that were true diversity and Gini coefficients computed with the tcR R package. Repertoire sharing was quantified using the overlap coefficient calculated on TCRB nucleotide sequences. Out-of-frame TCRB sequences from naive cells were analyzed to stand in for the pre-selection repertoire. TCRdb limited this immuneACCESS table to in-frame rearrangements with V and J called. A share of clones is missing; checked studies link under half to unresolved V genes, and the rest is unexplained. V, J and clone size derive from that table, while D and trimming were established from the DNA sequence. The sample profile shows 250,000 to 300,000 clones; approximately 15% of them were found once. 0.015% to 0.02% of the sample is held by the ten biggest clonotypes.

Each donor gave one peripheral blood draw, averaging approximately 0.11 L, which was collected into heparinised tubes. Naive, central memory, regulatory and stem cell-like memory CD4+ T cells were sorted on a BD FACSAria II using a panel including CD45RO, CCR7, CD25, CD127, CD95 and CD27. All sorted populations exceeded 98% purity. Right away, PBMCs were isolated by Lymphoprep density gradient centrifugation and were stained directly, with no culture step. Samples were stained and sorted in pairs, with one healthy donor and one patient per experiment, so that batch effects were minimized. The chain is made from TRBV5-1 and TRBJ2-3, with a weak D call of TRBD2 (6 bases match). The TCR was taken from a man in his thirties or forties with type 1 diabetes. Sequences were obtained from naive CD4+ T cells from blood. This sample's cell subset or site label indicates: true naive CD4+ T cells. The CDR3 protein is CASSRAAGQGLDTQYF. The DNA sequence is as follows: TGCGCCAGCAGCCGGGCAGCCGGGCAGGGACTAGATACGCAGTATTTT.